This T cell receptor beta chain appears in the sequencing data of a study of blood T cell repertoires in COVID-19. Overall study: Samples of COVID-19 (acute and convalescent) were obtained from the United States, Italy and Spain.

The CDR3 runs to 14 residues. With 3 bases removed from V and 5 bases from J, the gap between germline ends came to 13 bases. From germline, CDR1 is MNHNS and CDR2 SASEGT. Using immunoSEQ multiplex PCR, the repertoire was profiled, and TCRdb retains in-frame clones only, with some absent. Altogether tens of thousands of clones are present, roughly 84% being singletons, with the ten largest covering 9% to 10%. The rearrangement links TRBV6-1 to TRBJ1-1; tentative D call: TRBD1 (5 bases). The receptor was derived from a man of 80 years or more with active COVID-19. Sequencing input: peripheral blood. The CDR3 sequence is CASSEYSRVTEAFF. The CDR3 coding sequence is TGTGCCAGCAGTGAGTACAGCAGGGTAACTGAAGCTTTCTTT.